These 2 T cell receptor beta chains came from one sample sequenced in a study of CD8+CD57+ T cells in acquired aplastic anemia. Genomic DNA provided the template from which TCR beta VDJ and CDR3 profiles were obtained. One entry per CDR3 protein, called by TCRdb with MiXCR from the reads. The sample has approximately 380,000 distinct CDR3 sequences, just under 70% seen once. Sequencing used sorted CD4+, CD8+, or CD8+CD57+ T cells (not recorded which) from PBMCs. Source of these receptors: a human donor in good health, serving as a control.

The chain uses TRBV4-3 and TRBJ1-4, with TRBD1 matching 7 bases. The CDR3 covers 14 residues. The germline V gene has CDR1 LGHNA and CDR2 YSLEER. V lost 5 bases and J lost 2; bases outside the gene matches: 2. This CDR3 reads CASSTGATNEKLFF. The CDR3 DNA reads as TGCGCCAGCAGCACAGGGGCTACTAATGAAAAACTGTTTTTT.

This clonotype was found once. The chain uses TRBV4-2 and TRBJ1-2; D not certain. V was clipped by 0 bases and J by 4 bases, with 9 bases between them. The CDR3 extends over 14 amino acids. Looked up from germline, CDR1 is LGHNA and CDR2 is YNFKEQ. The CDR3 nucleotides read TGTGCCAGCAGCCAAGAGGAGGGCGTCTATGGCTACACCTTC. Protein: CASSQEEGVYGYTF.